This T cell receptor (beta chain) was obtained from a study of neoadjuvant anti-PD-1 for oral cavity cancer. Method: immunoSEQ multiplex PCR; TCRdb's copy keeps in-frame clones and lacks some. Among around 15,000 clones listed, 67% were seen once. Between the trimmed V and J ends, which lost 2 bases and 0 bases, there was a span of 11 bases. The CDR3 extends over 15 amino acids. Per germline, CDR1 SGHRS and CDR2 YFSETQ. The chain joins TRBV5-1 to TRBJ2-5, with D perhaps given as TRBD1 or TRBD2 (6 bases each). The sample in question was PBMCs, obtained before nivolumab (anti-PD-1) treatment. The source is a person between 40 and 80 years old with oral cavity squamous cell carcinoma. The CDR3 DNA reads TGCGCCAGCAGCTTAGGGGGGACTCACCAAGAGACCCAGTACTTC. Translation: CASSLGGTHQETQYF.